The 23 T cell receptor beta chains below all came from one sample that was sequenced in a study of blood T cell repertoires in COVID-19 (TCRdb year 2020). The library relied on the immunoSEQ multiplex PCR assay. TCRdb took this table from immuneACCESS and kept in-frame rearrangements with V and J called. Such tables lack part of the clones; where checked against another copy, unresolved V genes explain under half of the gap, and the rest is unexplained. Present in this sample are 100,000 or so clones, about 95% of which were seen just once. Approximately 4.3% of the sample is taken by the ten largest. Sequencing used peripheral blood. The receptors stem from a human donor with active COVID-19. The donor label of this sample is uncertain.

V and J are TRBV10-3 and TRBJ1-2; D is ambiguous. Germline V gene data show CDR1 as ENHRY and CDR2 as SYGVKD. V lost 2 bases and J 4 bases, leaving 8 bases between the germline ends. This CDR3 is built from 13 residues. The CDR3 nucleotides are TGTGCCATCAGTGAGAAGGGAGGCTATGGCTACACCTTC. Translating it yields CAISEKGGYGYTF.

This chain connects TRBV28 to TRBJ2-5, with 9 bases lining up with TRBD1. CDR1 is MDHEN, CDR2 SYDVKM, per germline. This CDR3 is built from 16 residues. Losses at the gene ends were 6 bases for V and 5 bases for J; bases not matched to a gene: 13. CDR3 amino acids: CASSSGTGIGLETQYF. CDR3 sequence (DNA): TGTGCCAGCAGCTCCGGGACAGGGATAGGGTTGGAGACCCAGTACTTC. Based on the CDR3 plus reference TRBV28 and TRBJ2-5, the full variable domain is DVKVTQSSRYLVKRTGEKVFLECVQDMDHENMFWYRQDPGLGLRLIYFSYDVKMKEKGDIPEGYSVSREKKERFSLILESASTNQTSMYLCASSSGTGIGLETQYFGPGTRLLVL.

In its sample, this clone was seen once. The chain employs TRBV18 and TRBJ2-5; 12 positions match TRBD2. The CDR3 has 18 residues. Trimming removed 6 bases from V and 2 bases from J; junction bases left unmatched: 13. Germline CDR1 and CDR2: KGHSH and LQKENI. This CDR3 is CASSPLTSGGPRQETQYF. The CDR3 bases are TGTGCCAGCTCCCCGCTGACTAGCGGGGGACCGCGGCAAGAGACCCAGTACTTC.

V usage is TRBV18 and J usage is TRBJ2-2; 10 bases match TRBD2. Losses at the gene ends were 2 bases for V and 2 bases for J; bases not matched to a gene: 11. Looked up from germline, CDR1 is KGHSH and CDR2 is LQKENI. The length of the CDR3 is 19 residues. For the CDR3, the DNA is TGTGCCAGCTCACCAAGGTCTAGCGGGAGTGGTCCCAACACCGGGGAGCTGTTTTTT. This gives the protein CASSPRSSGSGPNTGELFF. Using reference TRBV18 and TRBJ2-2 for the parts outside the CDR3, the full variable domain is NAGVMQNPRHLVRRRGQEARLRCSPMKGHSHVYWYRQLPEEGLKFMVYLQKENIIDESGMPKERFSAEFPKEGPSILRIQQVVRGDSAAYFCASSPRSSGSGPNTGELFFGEGSRLTVL.

The CDR3 loop is CASSPDFNNEKLFF. CDR3 coding DNA: TGTGCCAGCTCACCGGACTTTAATAATGAAAAACTGTTTTTT. The V call is TRBV18, the J call TRBJ1-4; D remains unclear. V lost 3 bases, J lost 4 bases, and 9 bases lay in between. CDR1 KGHSH and CDR2 LQKENI come from the germline V gene. This CDR3 is 14 amino acids long.

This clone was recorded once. The CDR3, as DNA: TGTGCCAGCAGTTACTCGACAGTGGCAGATACGCAGTATTTT. This codes for CASSYSTVADTQYF. J is TRBJ2-3 and V is TRBV6-5, with D possibly being TRBD1 (5 bases). Trimming left V 0 bases short and J 4 bases short, with 8 bases between. The germline V gene has CDR1 MNHEY and CDR2 SVGAGI. CDR3 length equals 14 residues.

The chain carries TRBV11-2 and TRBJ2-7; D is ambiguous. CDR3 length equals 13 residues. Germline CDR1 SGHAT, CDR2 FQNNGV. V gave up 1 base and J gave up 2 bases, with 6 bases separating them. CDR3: CASSLVQPYEQYF. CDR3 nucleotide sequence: TGTGCCAGCAGCTTAGTACAGCCCTACGAGCAGTACTTC.

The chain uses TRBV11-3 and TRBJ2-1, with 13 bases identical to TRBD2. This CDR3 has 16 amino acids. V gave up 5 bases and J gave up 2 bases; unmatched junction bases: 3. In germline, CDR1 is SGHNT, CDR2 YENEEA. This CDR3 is CASSPGTSGTYNEQFF. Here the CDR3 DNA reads TGTGCCAGCAGCCCCGGGACTAGCGGGACCTACAATGAGCAGTTCTTC.

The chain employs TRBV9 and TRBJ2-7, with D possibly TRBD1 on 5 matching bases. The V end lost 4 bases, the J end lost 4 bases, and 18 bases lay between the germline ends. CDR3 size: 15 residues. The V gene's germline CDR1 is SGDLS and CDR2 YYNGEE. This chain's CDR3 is CASSYYSSQGYEQYF. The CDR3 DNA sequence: TGTGCCAGCAGCTACTATTCCAGCCAGGGATACGAGCAGTACTTC.

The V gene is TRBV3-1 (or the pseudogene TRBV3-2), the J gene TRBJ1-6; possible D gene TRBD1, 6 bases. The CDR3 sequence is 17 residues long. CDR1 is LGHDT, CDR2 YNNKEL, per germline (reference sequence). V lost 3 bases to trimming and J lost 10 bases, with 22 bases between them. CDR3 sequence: CASSQPGPGRGGSPLHF. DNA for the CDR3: TGTGCCAGCAGCCAGCCTGGGCCCGGCAGGGGCGGATCACCCCTCCACTTT.

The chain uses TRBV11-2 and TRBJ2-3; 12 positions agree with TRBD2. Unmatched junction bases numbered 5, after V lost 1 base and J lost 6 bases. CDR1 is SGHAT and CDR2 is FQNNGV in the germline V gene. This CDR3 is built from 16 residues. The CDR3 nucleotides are TGTGCCAGCAGCTTAGGTGTTGGGACTAGCGGGGATACGCAGTATTTT. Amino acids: CASSLGVGTSGDTQYF.

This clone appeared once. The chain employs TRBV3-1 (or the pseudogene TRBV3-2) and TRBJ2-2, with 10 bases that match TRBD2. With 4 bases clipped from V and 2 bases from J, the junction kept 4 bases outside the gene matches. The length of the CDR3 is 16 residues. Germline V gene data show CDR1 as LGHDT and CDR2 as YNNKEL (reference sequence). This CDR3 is CASSPPSGSNTGELFF. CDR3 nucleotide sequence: TGTGCCAGCAGCCCTCCTAGCGGGAGTAACACCGGGGAGCTGTTTTTT.

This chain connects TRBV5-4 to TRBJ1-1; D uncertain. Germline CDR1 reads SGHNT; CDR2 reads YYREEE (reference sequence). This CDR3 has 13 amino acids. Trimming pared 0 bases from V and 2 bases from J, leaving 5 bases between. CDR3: CASSLDSNTEAFF. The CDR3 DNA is TGTGCCAGCAGCTTGGACAGTAACACTGAAGCTTTCTTT. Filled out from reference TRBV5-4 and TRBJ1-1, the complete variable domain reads ETGVTQSPTHLIKTRGQQVTLRCSSQSGHNTVSWYQQALGQGPQFIFQYYREEENGRGNFPPRFSGLQFPNYSSELNVNALELDDSALYLCASSLDSNTEAFFGQGTRLTVV.

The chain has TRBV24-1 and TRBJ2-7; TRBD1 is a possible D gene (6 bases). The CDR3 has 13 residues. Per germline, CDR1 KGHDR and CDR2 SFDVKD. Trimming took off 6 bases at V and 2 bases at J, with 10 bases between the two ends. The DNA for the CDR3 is TGTGCCACCAGTTCAGGGGCGCCCTACGAGCAGTACTTC. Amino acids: CATSSGAPYEQYF.

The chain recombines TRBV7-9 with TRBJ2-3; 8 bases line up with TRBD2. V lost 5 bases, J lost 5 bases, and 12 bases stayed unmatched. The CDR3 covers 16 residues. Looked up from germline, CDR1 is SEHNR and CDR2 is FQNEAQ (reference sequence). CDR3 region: CASSPLTGRAIDTQYF. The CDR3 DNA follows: TGTGCCAGCAGCCCACTTACCGGGAGGGCAATAGATACGCAGTATTTT.

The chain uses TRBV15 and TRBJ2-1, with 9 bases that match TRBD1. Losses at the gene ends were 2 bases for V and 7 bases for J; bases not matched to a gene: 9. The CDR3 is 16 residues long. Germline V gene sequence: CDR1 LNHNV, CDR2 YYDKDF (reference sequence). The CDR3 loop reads CATSRTGQGDKNEQFF. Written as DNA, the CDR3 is TGTGCCACCAGCAGAACGGGACAGGGTGATAAGAATGAGCAGTTCTTC.

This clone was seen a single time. CDR3 loop: CASSKVPSSNSRREQFF. The CDR3 DNA sequence: TGTGCCAGCAGCAAAGTTCCGTCTAGTAATTCCCGTAGGGAGCAGTTCTTC. The J gene is TRBJ2-1, the V gene TRBV21-1; TRBD2, as called in the table, went unchecked against the DNA. TRBV21-1 is marked as a pseudogene. The CDR3 extends over 17 amino acids.

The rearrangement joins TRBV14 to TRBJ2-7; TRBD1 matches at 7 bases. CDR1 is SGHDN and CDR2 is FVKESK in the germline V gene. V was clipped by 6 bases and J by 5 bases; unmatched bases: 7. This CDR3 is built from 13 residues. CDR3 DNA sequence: TGTGCCAGCAGGGAGACAGGGCAGGACGAGCAGTACTTC. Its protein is CASRETGQDEQYF.

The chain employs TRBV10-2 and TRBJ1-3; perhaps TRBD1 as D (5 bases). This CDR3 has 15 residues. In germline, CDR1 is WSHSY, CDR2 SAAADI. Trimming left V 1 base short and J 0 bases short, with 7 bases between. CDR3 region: CASSELTVSGNTIYF. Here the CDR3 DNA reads TGCGCCAGCAGTGAGTTGACAGTCTCTGGAAACACCATATATTTT.

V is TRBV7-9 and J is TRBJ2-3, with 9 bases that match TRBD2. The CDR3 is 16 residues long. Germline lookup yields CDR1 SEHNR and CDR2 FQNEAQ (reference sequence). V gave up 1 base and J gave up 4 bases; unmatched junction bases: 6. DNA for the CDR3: TGTGCCAGCAGCTTAGGGCTAGCGGGGATCGCAGATACGCAGTATTTT. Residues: CASSLGLAGIADTQYF.

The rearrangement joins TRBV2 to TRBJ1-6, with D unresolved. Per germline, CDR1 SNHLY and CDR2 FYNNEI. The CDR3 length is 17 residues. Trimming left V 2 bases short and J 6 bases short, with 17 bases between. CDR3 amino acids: CASSEIFSRTFNSPLHF. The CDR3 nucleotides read TGTGCCAGCAGTGAAATTTTTAGTAGAACCTTTAATTCACCCCTCCACTTT. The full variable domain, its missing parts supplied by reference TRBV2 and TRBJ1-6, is EPEVTQTPSHQVTQMGQEVILRCVPISNHLYFYWYRQILGQKVEFLVSFYNNEISEKSEIFDDQFSVERPDGSNFTLKIRSTKLEDSAMYFCASSEIFSRTFNSPLHFGNGTRLTVT.

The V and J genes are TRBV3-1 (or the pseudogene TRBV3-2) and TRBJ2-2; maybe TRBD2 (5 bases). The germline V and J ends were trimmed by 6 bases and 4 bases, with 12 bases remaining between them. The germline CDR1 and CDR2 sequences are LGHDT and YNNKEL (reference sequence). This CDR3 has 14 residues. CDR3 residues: CASRPGKGTGELFF. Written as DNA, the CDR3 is TGTGCCAGCAGACCGGGAAAAGGCACCGGGGAGCTGTTTTTT.

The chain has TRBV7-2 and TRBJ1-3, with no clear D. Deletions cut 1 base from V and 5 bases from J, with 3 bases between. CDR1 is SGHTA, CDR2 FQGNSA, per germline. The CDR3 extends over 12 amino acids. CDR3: CASSLGRNTIYF. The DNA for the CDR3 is TGTGCCAGCAGCTTAGGGCGAAACACCATATATTTT.